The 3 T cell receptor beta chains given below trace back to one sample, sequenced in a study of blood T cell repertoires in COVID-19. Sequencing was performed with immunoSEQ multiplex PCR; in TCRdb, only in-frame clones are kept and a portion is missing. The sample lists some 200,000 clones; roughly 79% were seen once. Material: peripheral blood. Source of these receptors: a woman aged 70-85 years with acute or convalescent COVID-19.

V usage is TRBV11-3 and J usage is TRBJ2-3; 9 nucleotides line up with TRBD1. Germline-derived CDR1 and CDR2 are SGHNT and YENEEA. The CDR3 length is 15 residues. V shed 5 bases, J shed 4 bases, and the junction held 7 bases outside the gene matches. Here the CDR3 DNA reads TGTGCCAGCAGCCTCGGACAGGGGATCTCAGATACGCAGTATTTT. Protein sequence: CASSLGQGISDTQYF.

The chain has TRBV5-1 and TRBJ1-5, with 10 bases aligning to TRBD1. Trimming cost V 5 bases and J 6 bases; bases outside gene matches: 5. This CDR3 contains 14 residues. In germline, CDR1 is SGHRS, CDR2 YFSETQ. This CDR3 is CASSPTGGRQPQHF. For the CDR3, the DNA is TGCGCCAGCAGTCCGACAGGGGGCCGTCAGCCCCAGCATTTT.

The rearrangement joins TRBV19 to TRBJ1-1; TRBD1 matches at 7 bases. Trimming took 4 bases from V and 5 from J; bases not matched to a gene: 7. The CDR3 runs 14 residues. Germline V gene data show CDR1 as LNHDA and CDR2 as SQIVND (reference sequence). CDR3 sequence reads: CASSTDRDLTEAFF. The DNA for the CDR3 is TGTGCCAGTAGTACTGACAGGGATTTAACTGAAGCTTTCTTT. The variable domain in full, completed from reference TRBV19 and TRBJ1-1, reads DGGITQSPKYLFRKEGQNVTLSCEQNLNHDAMYWYRQDPGQGLRLIYYSQIVNDFQKGDIAEGYSVSREKKESFPLTVTSAQKNPTAFYLCASSTDRDLTEAFFGQGTRLTVV.